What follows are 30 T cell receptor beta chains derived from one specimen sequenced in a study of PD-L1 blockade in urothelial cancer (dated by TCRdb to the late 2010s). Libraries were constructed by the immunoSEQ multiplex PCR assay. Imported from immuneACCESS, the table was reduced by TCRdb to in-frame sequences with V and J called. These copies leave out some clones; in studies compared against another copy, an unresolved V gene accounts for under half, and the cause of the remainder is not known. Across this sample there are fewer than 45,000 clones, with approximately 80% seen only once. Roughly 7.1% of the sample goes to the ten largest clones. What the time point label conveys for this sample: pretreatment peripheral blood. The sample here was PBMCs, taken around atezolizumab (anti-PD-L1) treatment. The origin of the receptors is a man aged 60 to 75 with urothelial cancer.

The CDR3 DNA sequence: TGCGCCAGCAGCTATACACAGGGGACTTTCCAAGAGACCCAGTACTTC. It specifies CASSYTQGTFQETQYF. The chain has TRBV4-1 and TRBJ2-5, with D perhaps TRBD1 (7 bases). Trimming shortened V by 5 bases and J by 1 base, and 17 bases separated the two germline ends. The CDR3 sequence is 16 residues long. The V gene's germline CDR1 is MGHRA and CDR2 YSYEKL.

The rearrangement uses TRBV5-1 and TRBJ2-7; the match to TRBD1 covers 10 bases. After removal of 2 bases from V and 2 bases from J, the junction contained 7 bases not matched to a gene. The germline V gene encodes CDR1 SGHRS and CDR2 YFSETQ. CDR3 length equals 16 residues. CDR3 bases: TGCGCCAGCAGCTTCCCGGGACAGGGGCCCACCTACGAGCAGTACTTC. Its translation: CASSFPGQGPTYEQYF. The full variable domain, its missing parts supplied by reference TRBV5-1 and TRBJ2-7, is KAGVTQTPRYLIKTRGQQVTLSCSPISGHRSVSWYQQTPGQGLQFLFEYFSETQRNKGNFPGRFSGRQFSNSRSEMNVSTLELGDSALYLCASSFPGQGPTYEQYFGPGTRLTVT.

The CDR3 DNA follows: TGTGCCAGCAGTTCCCCAACTAATACGCAGTATTTT. Translating gives CASSSPTNTQYF. V and J are TRBV28 and TRBJ2-3, with D hard to call. The CDR3 spans 12 residues. The germline V gene encodes CDR1 MDHEN and CDR2 SYDVKM. Trimming pared 4 bases from V and 7 bases from J, leaving 9 bases between.

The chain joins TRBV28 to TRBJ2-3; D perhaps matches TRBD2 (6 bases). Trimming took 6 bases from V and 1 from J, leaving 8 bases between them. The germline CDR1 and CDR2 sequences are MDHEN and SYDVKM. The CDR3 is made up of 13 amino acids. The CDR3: CASRRDGTDTQYF. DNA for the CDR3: TGTGCCAGCAGGCGGGACGGCACAGATACGCAGTATTTT.

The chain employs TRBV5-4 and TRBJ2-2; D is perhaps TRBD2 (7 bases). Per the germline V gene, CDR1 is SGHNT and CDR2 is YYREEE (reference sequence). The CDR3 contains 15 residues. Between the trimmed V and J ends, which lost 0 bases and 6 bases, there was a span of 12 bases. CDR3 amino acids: CASSLGGGHAGELFF. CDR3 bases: TGTGCCAGCAGCTTGGGCGGGGGCCATGCCGGGGAGCTGTTTTTT.

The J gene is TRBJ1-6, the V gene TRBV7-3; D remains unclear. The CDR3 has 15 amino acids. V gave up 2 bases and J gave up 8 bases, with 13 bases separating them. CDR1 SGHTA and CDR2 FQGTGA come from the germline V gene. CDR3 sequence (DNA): TGTGCCAGCAGCTTACAGCCAATCGGGGATTCACCCCTCCACTTT. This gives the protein CASSLQPIGDSPLHF.

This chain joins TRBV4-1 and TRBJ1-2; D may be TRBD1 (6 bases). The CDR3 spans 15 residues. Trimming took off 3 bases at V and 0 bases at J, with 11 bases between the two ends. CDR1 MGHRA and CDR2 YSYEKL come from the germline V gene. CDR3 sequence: CASSHGQSSNYGYTF. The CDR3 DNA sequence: TGCGCCAGCAGCCATGGACAGAGCTCTAACTATGGCTACACCTTC.

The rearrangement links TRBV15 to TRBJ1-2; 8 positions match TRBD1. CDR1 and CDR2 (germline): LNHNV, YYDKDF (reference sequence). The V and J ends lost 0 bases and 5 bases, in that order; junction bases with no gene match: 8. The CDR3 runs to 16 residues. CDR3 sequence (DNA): TGTGCCACCAGCAGAGACCAGGACAGGGTTGGGTATGGCTACACCTTC. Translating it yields CATSRDQDRVGYGYTF.

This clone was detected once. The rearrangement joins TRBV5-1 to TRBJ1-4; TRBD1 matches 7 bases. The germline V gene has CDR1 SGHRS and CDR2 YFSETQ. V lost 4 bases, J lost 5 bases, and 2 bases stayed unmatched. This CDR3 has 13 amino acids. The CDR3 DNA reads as TGCGCCAGCAGCCAGGGGGAGAATGAAAAACTGTTTTTT. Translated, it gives CASSQGENEKLFF.

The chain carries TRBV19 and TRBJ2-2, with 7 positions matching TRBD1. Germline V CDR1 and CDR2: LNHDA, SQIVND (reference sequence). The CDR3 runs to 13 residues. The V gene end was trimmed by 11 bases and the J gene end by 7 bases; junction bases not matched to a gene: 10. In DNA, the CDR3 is TGTGCCTCACGAGACAGGGCAGTCGGGGAGCTGTTTTTT. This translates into CASRDRAVGELFF.

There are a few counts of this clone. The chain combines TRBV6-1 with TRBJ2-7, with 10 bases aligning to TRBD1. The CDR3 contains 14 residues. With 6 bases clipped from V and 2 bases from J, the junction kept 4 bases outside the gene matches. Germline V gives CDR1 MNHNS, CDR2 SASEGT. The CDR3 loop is CASSPGQGAYEQYF. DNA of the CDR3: TGTGCCAGCAGCCCCGGACAGGGGGCCTACGAGCAGTACTTC.

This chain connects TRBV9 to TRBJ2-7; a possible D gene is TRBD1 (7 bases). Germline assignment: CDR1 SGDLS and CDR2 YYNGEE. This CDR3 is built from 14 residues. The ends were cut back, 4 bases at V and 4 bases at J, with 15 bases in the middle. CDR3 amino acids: CASSPRAGGYEQYF. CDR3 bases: TGTGCCAGCAGCCCCCGGGCAGGGGGGTACGAGCAGTACTTC. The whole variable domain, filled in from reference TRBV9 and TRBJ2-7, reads DSGVTQTPKHLITATGQRVTLRCSPRSGDLSVYWYQQSLDQGLQFLIQYYNGEERAKGNILERFSAQQFPDLHSELNLSSLELGDSALYFCASSPRAGGYEQYFGPGTRLTVT.

CDR3 DNA: TGTGCCAGCAGCTTAGCGGTAATTCAGTCCGGAAACACCATATATTTT. Translation gives CASSLAVIQSGNTIYF. This sequence joins TRBV7-9 and TRBJ1-3; no firm D call. CDR1 and CDR2 (germline): SEHNR, FQNEAQ (reference sequence). V gave up 0 bases and J gave up 4 bases, with 13 bases separating them. This CDR3 comprises 16 residues.

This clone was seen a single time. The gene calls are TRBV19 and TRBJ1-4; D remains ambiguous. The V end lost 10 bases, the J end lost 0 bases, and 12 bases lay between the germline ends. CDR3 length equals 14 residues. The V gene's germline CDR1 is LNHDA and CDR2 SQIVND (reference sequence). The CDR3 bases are TGTGCCATCGGGTCGGGGACAACTAATGAAAAACTGTTTTTT. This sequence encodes CAIGSGTTNEKLFF.

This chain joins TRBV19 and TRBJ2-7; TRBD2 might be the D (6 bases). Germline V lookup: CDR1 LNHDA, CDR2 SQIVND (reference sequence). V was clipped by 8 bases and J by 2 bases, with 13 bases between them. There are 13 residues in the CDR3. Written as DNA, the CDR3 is TGTGCCAGTGGGCGGGACGGAACCTACGAGCAGTACTTC. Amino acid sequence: CASGRDGTYEQYF.

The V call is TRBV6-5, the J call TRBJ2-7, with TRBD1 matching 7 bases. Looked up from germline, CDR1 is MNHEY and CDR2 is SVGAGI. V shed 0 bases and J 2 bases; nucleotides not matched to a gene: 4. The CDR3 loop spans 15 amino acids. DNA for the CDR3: TGTGCCAGCAGTTACTCTGGGACAGATACCTACGAGCAGTACTTC. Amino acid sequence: CASSYSGTDTYEQYF.

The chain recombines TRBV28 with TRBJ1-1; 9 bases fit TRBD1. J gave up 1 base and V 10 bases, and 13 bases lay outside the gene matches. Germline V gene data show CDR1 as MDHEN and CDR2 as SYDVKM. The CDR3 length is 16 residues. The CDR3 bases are TGTGCCATCACTCACCTGCCGGGACAGGGGAACACTGAAGCTTTCTTT. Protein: CAITHLPGQGNTEAFF.

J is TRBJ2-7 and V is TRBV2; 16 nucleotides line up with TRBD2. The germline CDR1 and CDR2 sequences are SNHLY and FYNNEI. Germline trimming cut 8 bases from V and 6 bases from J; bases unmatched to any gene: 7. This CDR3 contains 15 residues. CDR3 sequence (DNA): TGTGCCAGCGGGGGGACTAGCGGGGGGGCCGGCGAGCAGTACTTC. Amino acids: CASGGTSGGAGEQYF. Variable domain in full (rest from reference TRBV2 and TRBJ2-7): EPEVTQTPSHQVTQMGQEVILRCVPISNHLYFYWYRQILGQKVEFLVSFYNNEISEKSEIFDDQFSVERPDGSNFTLKIRSTKLEDSAMYFCASGGTSGGAGEQYFGPGTRLTVT.

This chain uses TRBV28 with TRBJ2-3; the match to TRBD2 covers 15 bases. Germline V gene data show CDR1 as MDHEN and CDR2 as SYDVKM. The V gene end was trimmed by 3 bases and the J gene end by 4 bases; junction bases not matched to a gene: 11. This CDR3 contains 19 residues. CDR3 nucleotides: TGTGCCAGCAGTTTCTCGATGGGACTAGCGGGGGGCCAAGCAGATACGCAGTATTTT. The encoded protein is CASSFSMGLAGGQADTQYF. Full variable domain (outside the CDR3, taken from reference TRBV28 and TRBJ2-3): DVKVTQSSRYLVKRTGEKVFLECVQDMDHENMFWYRQDPGLGLRLIYFSYDVKMKEKGDIPEGYSVSREKKERFSLILESASTNQTSMYLCASSFSMGLAGGQADTQYFGPGTRLTVL.

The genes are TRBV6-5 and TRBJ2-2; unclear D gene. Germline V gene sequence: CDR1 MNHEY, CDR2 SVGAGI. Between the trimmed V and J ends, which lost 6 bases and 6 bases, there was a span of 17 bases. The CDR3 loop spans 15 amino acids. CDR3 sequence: CASSQTLGPAGELFF. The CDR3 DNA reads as TGTGCCAGCAGCCAAACGCTGGGCCCCGCCGGGGAGCTGTTTTTT.

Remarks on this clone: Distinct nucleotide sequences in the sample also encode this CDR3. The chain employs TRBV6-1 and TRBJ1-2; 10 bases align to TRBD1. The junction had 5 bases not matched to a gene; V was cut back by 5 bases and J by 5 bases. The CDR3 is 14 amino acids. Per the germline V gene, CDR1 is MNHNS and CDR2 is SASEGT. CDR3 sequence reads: CASSRDRGPYGYTF. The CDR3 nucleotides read TGTGCCAGCAGTCGGGACAGGGGTCCTTATGGCTACACCTTC.

The CDR3 region has the DNA TGTGCCAGCAGCGAAAACAGTCAACCTAATTCACCCCTCCACTTT. This gives the protein CASSENSQPNSPLHF. V gene TRBV9 combines with J gene TRBJ1-6; no clear D gene. Germline V CDR1 and CDR2: SGDLS, YYNGEE. This CDR3 contains 15 residues. The V and J ends lost 3 bases and 6 bases respectively, with 13 bases between them.

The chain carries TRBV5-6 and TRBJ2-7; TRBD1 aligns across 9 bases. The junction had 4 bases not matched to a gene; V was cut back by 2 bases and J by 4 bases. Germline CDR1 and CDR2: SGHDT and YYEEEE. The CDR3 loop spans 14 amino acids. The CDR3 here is CASSLGTGLYEQYF. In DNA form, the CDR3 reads TGTGCCAGCAGCTTAGGGACAGGGTTGTACGAGCAGTACTTC.

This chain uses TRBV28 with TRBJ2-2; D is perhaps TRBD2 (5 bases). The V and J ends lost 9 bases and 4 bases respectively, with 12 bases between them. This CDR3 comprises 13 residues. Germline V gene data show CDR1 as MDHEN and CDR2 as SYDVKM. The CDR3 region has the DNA TGTGCCAGTACCCGGGCGGGCACCGGGGAGCTGTTTTTT. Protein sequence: CASTRAGTGELFF.

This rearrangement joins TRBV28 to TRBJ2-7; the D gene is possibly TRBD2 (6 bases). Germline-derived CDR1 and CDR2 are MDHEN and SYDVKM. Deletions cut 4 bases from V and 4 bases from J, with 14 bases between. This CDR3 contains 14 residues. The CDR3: CASSWGTVGYEQYF. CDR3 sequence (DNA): TGTGCCAGCAGTTGGGGGACTGTTGGGTACGAGCAGTACTTC.

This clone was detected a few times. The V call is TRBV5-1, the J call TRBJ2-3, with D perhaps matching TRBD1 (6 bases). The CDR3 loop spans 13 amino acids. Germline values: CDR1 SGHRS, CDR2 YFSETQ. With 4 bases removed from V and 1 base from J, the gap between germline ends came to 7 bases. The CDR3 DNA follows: TGCGCCAGCAGCGAGGGGGGCACAGATACGCAGTATTTT. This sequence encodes CASSEGGTDTQYF. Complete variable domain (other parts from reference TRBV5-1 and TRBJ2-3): KAGVTQTPRYLIKTRGQQVTLSCSPISGHRSVSWYQQTPGQGLQFLFEYFSETQRNKGNFPGRFSGRQFSNSRSEMNVSTLELGDSALYLCASSEGGTDTQYFGPGTRLTVL.

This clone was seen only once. CDR3 amino acids: CASSEGDTPDCQYF. The DNA for the CDR3 is TGTGCCAGCAGTGAAGGGGACACCCCAGACTGTCAGTACTTC. V is TRBV2 and J is TRBJ2-7; the D gene is possibly TRBD1 (6 bases). The CDR3 consists of 14 residues. CDR1 and CDR2 from the germline V gene are SNHLY and FYNNEI. Trimming removed 1 base from V and 10 bases from J, with 17 bases in between.

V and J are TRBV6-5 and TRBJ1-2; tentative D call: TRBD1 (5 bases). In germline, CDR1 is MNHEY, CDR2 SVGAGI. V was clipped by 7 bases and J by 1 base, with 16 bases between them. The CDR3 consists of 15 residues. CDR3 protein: CASTPDIQGNYGYTF. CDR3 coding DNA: TGTGCCAGCACCCCGGACATCCAGGGTAACTATGGCTACACCTTC.

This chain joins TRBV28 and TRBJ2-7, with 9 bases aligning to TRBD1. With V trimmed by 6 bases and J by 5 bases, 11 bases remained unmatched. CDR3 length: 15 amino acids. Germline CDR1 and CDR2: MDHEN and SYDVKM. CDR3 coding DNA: TGTGCCAGCAGCCTCGAGGGACAGGGTAAGAACGAGCAGTACTTC. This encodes CASSLEGQGKNEQYF.

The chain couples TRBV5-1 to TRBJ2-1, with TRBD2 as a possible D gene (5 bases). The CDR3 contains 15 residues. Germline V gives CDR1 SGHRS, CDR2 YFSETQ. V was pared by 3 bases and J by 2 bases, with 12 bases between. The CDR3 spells CASSSQAATYNEQFF. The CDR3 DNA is TGCGCCAGCAGCTCCCAAGCGGCCACCTACAATGAGCAGTTCTTC.